This T cell receptor (beta chain) was sequenced in a study of blood T cell repertoires in COVID-19. Overall study context: The study drew acute and convalescent COVID-19 samples from the United States, Italy and Spain.

Original handling: The authors estimated nucleated cell counts from reference gene primer amplification. Clones were read by immunoSEQ multiplex PCR, and TCRdb kept only the in-frame ones, dropping some. The V and J calls and clone size were taken over from that table, and D and trimming were inferred from the DNA. The table has almost 400,000 clones, 85% to 90% seen once. This clone was seen just once. Germline CDR1 LGHDT, CDR2 YNNKEL (reference sequence). V lost 4 bases and J lost 1; bases outside the gene matches: 8. The CDR3 has 16 residues. Sequences were obtained from PBMCs or T cells enriched from blood (not recorded which). The chain is built from TRBV3-1 (or the pseudogene TRBV3-2) and TRBJ1-2, with 8 bases lining up with TRBD1. The origin of this receptor is a woman between 25 and 40 years old with acute COVID-19. For the CDR3, the DNA is TGTGCCAGCAGCCCCAGGGGGCAGGGGGTTAACTATGGCTACACCTTC. Translation: CASSPRGQGVNYGYTF.